This TCR beta chain originates from a study of CXCR3-negative and CXCR3-positive naive CD8 T cells. CDR1 is SGHTA and CDR2 is FQGNSA in the germline V gene. The CDR3 extends over 16 amino acids. Investigators sorted each CD8+ T cell subset in triplicate, taking around 330,000 cells each time. Concerning this clonotype: Its antigen is as yet unknown.

Findings and limits, study-wide: CXCR3-positive naive cells had TRB CDR3s that were more hydrophobic than CXCR3-negative naive cells had.

The study made its TRB cDNA libraries by 5' RACE, adding UMI labels. TCRdb reprocessed the 5' RACE reads and reports one entry per CDR3 protein, with no DNA. The sample has 150,000 to 160,000 distinct CDR3 sequences; the top ten hold 0.49%. Material: naive CXCR3+ CD8+ T cells from blood. Subset of the sample: CD45RO-CCR7+CD27+CD95- naive CD8+ T cells expressing CXCR3 (TNR3+). The V gene is TRBV7-2, the J gene TRBJ2-1; absent DNA, TCRdb's TRBD2 call cannot be checked. The clonotype was recovered from a human donor in good health. Some clones in this sample may be carry-over from other donors' samples. The CDR3 region is CASSLMAGEAYNEQFF.